This entry features one TCR beta chain sequence. Its antigen is unidentified. This specimen belongs to a study of regulatory T cells in long-lasting Graves disease. As for the study in general: Patients with new Graves' disease had used antithyroid drugs below 3 months. Study outcomes and limitations: Persistent cases of Graves' showed reduced TCR diversity relative to newly diagnosed patients. Fewer public clonotypes were shared by new patients (roughly 910) than by persistent patients (roughly 2,500).

Building of the TCR beta libraries involved iRepertoire HTBI primers and Arm-PCR of CDR3 regions. MiXCR, applied by TCRdb to the multiplex PCR reads, yields one record per CDR3 protein. The repertoire holds about 540,000 distinct CDR3 sequences, with approximately 15% as singletons. Stated time point: newly diagnosed GD, antithyroid drugs for less than 3 months. Making the TCR library involved RNA that had been extracted from PBMCs. This sample also belongs to another study, concerning T cells in Graves' hyperthyroidism and ophthalmopathy.

The TCR originated in a man in his thirties or forties with Graves disease. The input for sequencing was peripheral blood mononuclear cells (PBMCs), taken at new diagnosis, from a patient treated with antithyroid drugs.

The CDR3 is CSARRQGEETQYF. CDR3 sequence (DNA): TGCAGTGCTAGAAGACAGGGGGAAGAGACCCAGTACTTC. The chain combines TRBV20-1 with TRBJ2-5; TRBD1 agrees at 9 bases. This CDR3 comprises 13 residues. V shed 2 bases and J 3 bases; nucleotides not matched to a gene: 1. Germline-derived CDR1 and CDR2 are DFQATT and SNEGSKA (reference sequence).